This T cell receptor beta chain was found in a study of T cells after yellow fever vaccination. TCRdb fed the 5' RACE reads into MiXCR, producing one record per CDR3 protein. The data contain 400,000 to 450,000 distinct CDR3 sequences, roughly a sixth of them seen just once; the ten biggest clones take up around 17%. V shed 1 base and J 5 bases; nucleotides not matched to a gene: 8. This CDR3 spans 18 amino acids. There are a few counts of this clonotype. This receptor was taken from a man aged 18 to 29 who received the YFV17D yellow fever vaccine. The chain combines TRBV12-3 or TRBV12-4 with TRBJ2-1; 13 nucleotides agree with TRBD2. The material sequenced was PBMCs, taken before the yellow fever booster vaccination. The CDR3 reads CASSLGTSGLAGNNEQFF. DNA for the CDR3: TGTGCCAGCAGTTTAGGGACCTCGGGACTAGCGGGGAACAATGAGCAGTTCTTC.